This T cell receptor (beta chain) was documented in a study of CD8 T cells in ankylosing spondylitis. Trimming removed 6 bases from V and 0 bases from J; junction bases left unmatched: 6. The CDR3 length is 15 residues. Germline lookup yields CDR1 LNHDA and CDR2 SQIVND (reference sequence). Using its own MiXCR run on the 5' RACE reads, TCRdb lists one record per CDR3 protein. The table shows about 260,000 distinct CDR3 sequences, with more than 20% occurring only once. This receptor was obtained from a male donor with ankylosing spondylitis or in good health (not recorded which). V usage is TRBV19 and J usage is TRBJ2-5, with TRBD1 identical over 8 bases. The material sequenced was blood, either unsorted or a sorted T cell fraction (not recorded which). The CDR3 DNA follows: TGTGCCAGTAGAAACCAACAGGGGGACCAAGAGACCCAGTACTTC. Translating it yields CASRNQQGDQETQYF.